This T cell receptor (beta chain) was obtained from a study of T cell responses to AZD1222 COVID-19 vaccine. Study-level findings and limits: White British people made up most donors, females outnumbered males, and clonal diversity was possibly underestimated.

This clone came up once. Antigen specificity is unknown. The table came from immunoSEQ multiplex PCR; TCRdb's copy has only in-frame clones and leaves some out. Found here are about 150,000 clones, about nine tenths of them singletons; the top ten hold 3% to 4%. The sequencing used peripheral blood, collected on day 0 of MenACWY control vaccination. This receptor was identified in an adult in good health.

The CDR3 region is CASSLGTRSGNTIYF. The CDR3 DNA reads as TGTGCCAGTAGTCTGGGGACACGCTCTGGAAACACCATATATTTT. The chain recombines TRBV19 with TRBJ1-3; TRBD1 is a possible D gene (6 bases). The germline V and J ends were trimmed by 5 bases and 0 bases, with 11 bases remaining between them. This CDR3 has 15 amino acids. Per germline, CDR1 LNHDA and CDR2 SQIVND (reference sequence).